The clone carrying this T cell receptor (beta chain) was seen repeatedly, ten times or more. Its specificity is unknown. Through a sample-barcoded 5' primer and a J-beta primer mix, a second PCR was run for roughly 7 to 11 cycles. TCRdb ran MiXCR on the 5' RACE reads and lists one entry per CDR3 protein. This table holds approximately 400,000 distinct CDR3 sequences, roughly half found once. The V segment lost 5 bases and the J segment 2 bases; nucleotides outside the gene matches: 6. Germline-derived CDR1 and CDR2 are MDHEN and SYDVKM. The CDR3 runs to 15 residues. These data belong to a study of blood T cells in healthy people across ages. Study-level background: Per every two T cells, about one barcoded beta molecule was captured by template switching. The study's findings and limits: The study found more naive CD4+ cells and higher diversity in long-lived than aged donors. Changes in expanded clonotypes were possibly confounded, as the CMV status of donors was unknown.

The sequenced sample was blood. The clonotype comes from a man aged 55 to 70 in good health. This rearrangement joins TRBV28 to TRBJ2-7; 10 bases agree with TRBD2. The CDR3 DNA is TGTGCCAGCAGTCTCCCCCTAGCGGGAGCCTACGAGCAGTACTTC. It codes for CASSLPLAGAYEQYF.